The clone carrying this T cell receptor (beta chain) appeared a single time. Its antigen remains unknown. Germline lookup yields CDR1 SQVTM and CDR2 ANQGSEA. The CDR3 totals 16 residues. The V gene lost 7 bases and the J gene lost 0 bases, with 21 bases spanning the gap. This entry belongs to a study of cytomegalovirus exposure and HLA in healthy donors. The PCR made use of 60 Vbeta and 13 Jbeta primers. The method was immunoSEQ multiplex PCR; TCRdb's version includes in-frame clones alone and lacks a portion of them. This repertoire shows 85,000 to 130,000 clones, more than 75% found once; its top ten account for 3% to 4.5%. Study-level results: In a later analysis, donors in an Asian-associated ancestry cluster reportedly had fewer N-insertions in productive TCRs than the cohort mean.

Input material: PBMCs. This receptor was identified in a woman aged 45-65 years in good health and CMV-seropositive. The rearrangement links TRBV29-1 to TRBJ1-2; the D gene is possibly TRBD1 (6 bases). The DNA for the CDR3 is TGCAGCGCCGAGGACAGCCCGTTTCGCGCTAACTATGGCTACACCTTC. It codes for CSAEDSPFRANYGYTF.